This T cell receptor beta chain was identified during a study of blood T cell repertoires in COVID-19. Across the study: Specimens from acute and convalescent COVID-19 originated in the United States, Italy and Spain.

V was pared by 4 bases and J by 2 bases, with 15 bases between. The CDR3 loop spans 15 amino acids. Germline CDR1 and CDR2: SGHDN and FVKESK. Sequencing was performed with immunoSEQ multiplex PCR; in TCRdb, only in-frame clones are kept and a portion is missing. The data show about 130,000 clones, with roughly 87% seen just once and 18% held by the top ten. Residents of over 20 US areas, aged about 18 to 89 years, made up the participants. Clinical history reported by participants formed the basis on which cohorts were assigned. Two negative PCRs, clearance, or symptom resolution were required of recovered Cohort 3 donors.

The chain carries TRBV14 and TRBJ2-7, with a possible D match to TRBD2 (5 bases). The sequencing input was PBMCs or T cells enriched from blood (not recorded which). The TCR comes from a man aged 25 to 45 who had recovered from COVID-19. In DNA, the CDR3 is TGTGCCAGCAGCCCCCTCGGGGAACGCACCTACGAGCAGTACTTC. As protein: CASSPLGERTYEQYF. The full variable domain, rest sourced from reference TRBV14 and TRBJ2-7, is EAGVTQFPSHSVIEKGQTVTLRCDPISGHDNLYWYRRVMGKEIKFLLHFVKESKQDESGMPNNRFLAERTGGTYSTLKVQPAELEDSGVYFCASSPLGERTYEQYFGPGTRLTVT.